Listed below are T cell receptor beta chains from one sample, sequenced in a study of T cells in Graves' hyperthyroidism and ophthalmopathy. TCRdb re-derived calls from the multiplex PCR reads in MiXCR, one entry per CDR3 protein. Among 150,000 or so distinct CDR3 sequences listed, roughly 9.4% were seen once. What was sequenced was blood. Every receptor here comes from a woman younger than 30 with Graves' hyperthyroidism that later progressed to Graves' ophthalmopathy. Both conserved end residues are part of each CDR3. Fields, in order: clone size, J gene, V gene, D gene, CDR3 DNA, CDR3 protein. A D gene is named only where the DNA matches it firmly. Some rows mark clone size as missing; the rest say once, few, many or name a class of expanded clone.

clone size: many
J gene: TRBJ2-1
V gene: TRBV27
D gene: NA
CDR3 DNA: TGTGCCAGCGGGACCCAGGGCTCCCCCTACAATGAGCAGTTCTTC
CDR3 protein: CASGTQGSPYNEQFF

clone size: NA
J gene: TRBJ2-2
V gene: TRBV30
D gene: NA
CDR3 DNA: TGTGCCTGGAGTGTGTTAGCGAGGGGGACCGGGGAGCTGTTTTTT
CDR3 protein: CAWSVLARGTGELFF

clone size: many
J gene: TRBJ2-7
V gene: TRBV11-2
D gene: NA
CDR3 DNA: TGTGCCAGCAGCTTAGGGCAGTCTTACTACGAGCAGTACTTC
CDR3 protein: CASSLGQSYYEQYF

clone size: many
J gene: TRBJ1-2
V gene: TRBV5-1
D gene: NA
CDR3 DNA: TGCGCCAGCAGTACGCAGTCGGCTAACTATGGCTACACCTTC
CDR3 protein: CASSTQSANYGYTF

clone size: NA
J gene: TRBJ1-2
V gene: TRBV7-6
D gene: NA
CDR3 DNA: TGTGCCAGCAGCCCAGGCCCCGGTTCCGATGGCTACACCTTC
CDR3 protein: CASSPGPGSDGYTF

clone size: few
J gene: TRBJ1-2
V gene: TRBV10-1
D gene: NA
CDR3 DNA: TGCGCCAGCAGTGAAGGGCAGGATGGCTACACCTTC
CDR3 protein: CASSEGQDGYTF

clone size: many
J gene: TRBJ2-1
V gene: TRBV29-1
D gene: TRBD2
CDR3 DNA: TGCAGCGTCTTGGTAGCGGGAGGTTACAATGAGCAGTTCTTC
CDR3 protein: CSVLVAGGYNEQFF

clone size: many
J gene: TRBJ1-1
V gene: TRBV20-1
D gene: NA
CDR3 DNA: TGCAGTGCTAGAGATCGCGCCAGGGTGAGGACTGAAGCTTTCTTT
CDR3 protein: CSARDRARVRTEAFF

clone size: NA
J gene: TRBJ1-3
V gene: TRBV7-8
D gene: NA
CDR3 DNA: TGTGCCAGCAGCGCCCGTGGAGGGCCTTTCTCTGGAAACACCATATATTTT
CDR3 protein: CASSARGGPFSGNTIYF

clone size: few
J gene: TRBJ1-1
V gene: TRBV6-2/TRBV6-3
D gene: NA
CDR3 DNA: TGTGCCAGCACCCCGGCAGGCCCAGAGGTAGCTTTCTTT
CDR3 protein: CASTPAGPEVAFF

clone size: many
J gene: TRBJ2-2
V gene: TRBV7-2
D gene: NA
CDR3 DNA: TGTGCCAGCAGCAATACGAGACTCTTGGGCACCGGGGAGCTGTTTTTT
CDR3 protein: CASSNTRLLGTGELFF

clone size: many
J gene: TRBJ1-2
V gene: TRBV4-1
D gene: NA
CDR3 DNA: TGCGCCAGCAGCCAAGGGTGGTCTTCTAACTATGGCTACACCTTC
CDR3 protein: CASSQGWSSNYGYTF

clone size: many
J gene: TRBJ2-7
V gene: TRBV28
D gene: NA
CDR3 DNA: TGTGCCAGCAGTGCACCGGGCAGAAACTACGAGCAGTACTTC
CDR3 protein: CASSAPGRNYEQYF

clone size: many
J gene: TRBJ2-3
V gene: TRBV7-9
D gene: TRBD2
CDR3 DNA: TGTGCCAGGACACCGGGACTAGCGGTTATTAGCACAGATACGCAGTATTTT
CDR3 protein: CARTPGLAVISTDTQYF

clone size: many
J gene: TRBJ1-1
V gene: TRBV27
D gene: NA
CDR3 DNA: TGTGCCAGCAGTTTATTTGGGGTGAACACTGAAGCTTTCTTT
CDR3 protein: CASSLFGVNTEAFF

clone size: few
J gene: TRBJ1-5
V gene: TRBV19
D gene: NA
CDR3 DNA: TGTGCCAGTAGTCCGGCGGGATGGCAGCCCCAGCATTTT
CDR3 protein: CASSPAGWQPQHF

clone size: few
J gene: TRBJ2-3
V gene: TRBV6-2/TRBV6-3
D gene: NA
CDR3 DNA: TGTGCCAGCAGTTACTCGGTAGTGGATACGCAGTATTTT
CDR3 protein: CASSYSVVDTQYF

clone size: NA
J gene: TRBJ1-2
V gene: TRBV4-1
D gene: TRBD1
CDR3 DNA: TGCGCCAGCAGCCCGAGCCCGGGACAGCCCTTTTATGGCTACACCTTC
CDR3 protein: CASSPSPGQPFYGYTF

clone size: NA
J gene: TRBJ1-5
V gene: TRBV6-1
D gene: NA
CDR3 DNA: TGTGCCAGCAGTCAGCGGGCTCAGGAGGGAACTCAGCCCCAGCATTTT
CDR3 protein: CASSQRAQEGTQPQHF

clone size: many
J gene: TRBJ2-2
V gene: TRBV5-1
D gene: TRBD1
CDR3 DNA: TGCGCCAGCAGCTTGTGGACAGGGTATACCGGGGAGCTGTTTTTT
CDR3 protein: CASSLWTGYTGELFF

clone size: NA
J gene: TRBJ2-2
V gene: TRBV30
D gene: NA
CDR3 DNA: TGTGCCTGGAGTGTTGGGGCAGGGCCGAACACCGGGGAGCTGTTTTTT
CDR3 protein: CAWSVGAGPNTGELFF

clone size: many
J gene: TRBJ1-5
V gene: TRBV20-1
D gene: TRBD1
CDR3 DNA: TGCAGTGCCCCGGGACAGGGAAGTCAGCCCCAGCATTTT
CDR3 protein: CSAPGQGSQPQHF

clone size: many
J gene: TRBJ1-2
V gene: TRBV10-3
D gene: NA
CDR3 DNA: TGTGCCATCAGTGAGAGTCGGGGGCGCGGTGGCTACACCTTC
CDR3 protein: CAISESRGRGGYTF

clone size: many
J gene: TRBJ2-6
V gene: TRBV29-1
D gene: TRBD1
CDR3 DNA: TGCAGCGTCCCACCCTTGACAGGGGCGTGGAGAGGGGCCAACGTCCTGACTTTC
CDR3 protein: CSVPPLTGAWRGANVLTF

clone size: many
J gene: TRBJ2-3
V gene: TRBV6-1
D gene: TRBD2
CDR3 DNA: TGTGCCAGCAGTTTTAGCGGGGGCTCCACTACCACAGATACGCAGTATTTT
CDR3 protein: CASSFSGGSTTTDTQYF

clone size: many
J gene: TRBJ2-1
V gene: TRBV7-8
D gene: TRBD2
CDR3 DNA: TGTGCCAGCAGCCCGGGGTTGGGGGAGGGCCCCTACAATGAGCAGTTCTTC
CDR3 protein: CASSPGLGEGPYNEQFF

clone size: many
J gene: TRBJ2-7
V gene: TRBV20-1
D gene: NA
CDR3 DNA: TGCAGTGCTAGGTCCCCTAACAATGCCTACGAGCAGTACTTC
CDR3 protein: CSARSPNNAYEQYF

clone size: NA
J gene: TRBJ2-1
V gene: TRBV5-1
D gene: TRBD2
CDR3 DNA: TGCGCCAGCAGCTTGACTAGCGGGGGGTACAATGAGCAGTTCTTC
CDR3 protein: CASSLTSGGYNEQFF

clone size: few
J gene: TRBJ2-3
V gene: TRBV3-1
D gene: NA
CDR3 DNA: TGTGCCAGCAGCCAAAGGGTACAGAGGTGGGATACGCAGTATTTT
CDR3 protein: CASSQRVQRWDTQYF

clone size: NA
J gene: TRBJ1-6
V gene: TRBV4-1
D gene: NA
CDR3 DNA: TGCGCCAGCAGCGACGGACGGGCCGGTGGTGGGAATTCACCCCTCCACTTT
CDR3 protein: CASSDGRAGGGNSPLHF

clone size: NA
J gene: TRBJ2-4
V gene: TRBV27
D gene: NA
CDR3 DNA: TGTGCCAGCACCGTTGGTAGAGCCAAAAACATTCAGTACTTC
CDR3 protein: CASTVGRAKNIQYF

clone size: many
J gene: TRBJ2-5
V gene: TRBV7-2
D gene: NA
CDR3 DNA: TGTGCCAGCAGCTTAGCTAGCGGAACCCCCCCAGAGACCCAGTACTTC
CDR3 protein: CASSLASGTPPETQYF

clone size: many
J gene: TRBJ2-2
V gene: TRBV19
D gene: NA
CDR3 DNA: TGTGCCAGTAAGAGGACAGAGACGAACACCGGGGAGCTGTTTTTT
CDR3 protein: CASKRTETNTGELFF

clone size: many
J gene: TRBJ1-6
V gene: TRBV12-3/TRBV12-4
D gene: NA
CDR3 DNA: TGTGCCAGCAGTTTCCGGCCAGGGAGTTCACCCCTCCACTTT
CDR3 protein: CASSFRPGSSPLHF

clone size: many
J gene: TRBJ1-1
V gene: TRBV6-1
D gene: NA
CDR3 DNA: TGTGCCAGCGGAGGACCTAGCCAGGGGCCCACTGAAGCTTTCTTT
CDR3 protein: CASGGPSQGPTEAFF

clone size: few
J gene: TRBJ1-6
V gene: TRBV6-1
D gene: TRBD1
CDR3 DNA: TGTGCCAGCAGGGACTTAGGACAGTCAGGGGGTCCTATCCACTTT
CDR3 protein: CASRDLGQSGGPIHF

clone size: many
J gene: TRBJ2-1
V gene: TRBV7-8
D gene: NA
CDR3 DNA: TGTGCCAGCAGCCCCCTGGCCTCTCCCCCCTACAATGAGCAGTTCTTC
CDR3 protein: CASSPLASPPYNEQFF

clone size: many
J gene: TRBJ2-7
V gene: TRBV6-1
D gene: TRBD2
CDR3 DNA: TGTGCCAGCAGTGAGCGAGCGGGAGGGCCGGGCGAGCAGTACTTC
CDR3 protein: CASSERAGGPGEQYF

clone size: many
J gene: TRBJ2-7
V gene: TRBV6-1
D gene: NA
CDR3 DNA: TGTGCCAGCAGTTACCGGGGGCCCTACGAGCAGTACTTC
CDR3 protein: CASSYRGPYEQYF